Detailed here is one T cell receptor (beta chain). Its antigen has not been determined. Base qualities are not recorded, but no much larger clone differs from it by a single base. The donors were healthy, HIV-negative adults who had no recently reported acute infections or vaccinations. Every donor was a Caucasian adult residing in Nashville, Tennessee, USA. CD4+ T cells were enriched by magnetic negative selection, after which naive cells were positively selected on CD45RA and the negative fraction was taken as the memory subset. After blood collection by leukapheresis, PBMCs were isolated using Ficoll-Histopaque density gradient centrifugation and then cryopreserved in the vapor phase of liquid nitrogen. Purity and quantity of every magnetically sorted T cell population were checked by analytical flow cytometry. From each sorted fraction, genomic DNA was isolated and quantified by UV absorbance on a Nanodrop 2000c.

Including cysteine and phenylalanine, the CDR3 has 13 amino acids. CDR3 DNA only is kept here, 39 bases in frame from base 1. CDR1 MDHEN and CDR2 SYDVKM were looked up in the germline V gene. Trimming takes 5 bases from V and 12 bases from J, and the germline ends sit 18 bases apart. This sample is part of a study of shared clonotypes between healthy human individuals (dated by TCRdb to 2020 to 2022). With respect to the entire study: The cohort comprised two women and three men aged 18 to 49 years. To increase sequencing depth and limit assay-specific biases, TCR repertoire library preparation and sequencing were carried out by different laboratories using diverse techniques. Per donor, three plates each were used for CD4 naive and CD4 memory, two for CD8 naive, and one for CD8 memory. Each donor's leukapheresis produced roughly between about 0.8 and 8.9 billion PBMCs. Blood TCR repertoires of a handful of healthy adults were deeply sequenced to estimate repertoire size and the extent of clonotype sharing between individuals.

The study at large found these results: Pairwise subsampling led to the expectation that sequencing depth would affect the degree of clonotype sharing among donors. Sampling was restricted to blood, and TCR repertoires in tissue are likely to differ from TCR repertoires in blood. The genetic and exposure-history diversity represented was limited by the small number of donors. Clonotypes shared by all four sorted-subset donors showed higher generation probabilities than non-shared clonotypes. When a few donors were compared, the shared fraction of clonotypes was about 5% for naive CD4, more than 3% for naive CD8, more than 2% for memory CD4, and roughly 0.43% for memory CD8. Naive subsets generally had larger estimated clonotype richness than memory subsets did. Even with the large sequencing depth, rarefaction of the sorted-subset datasets indicated that sequencing was incomplete.

Using the deep immunoSEQ assay, TCR CDR3 regions were amplified from genomic DNA by multiplex PCR. Extracted genomic DNA from each cell subset was distributed evenly across all wells of several immunoSEQ 96-well plates, and each plate was treated as a replicate. For sorted subsets, each replicate PCR was loaded with roughly 200 ng genomic DNA, equivalent to some 27,000 T cell genomes. The purified libraries were quantified using a Qubit 3.0 fluorometer, sized with a Bioanalyzer 2100, and then quantified again using the KAPA Library Quantification kit. A separate single-read 150-cycle Illumina NextSeq 550 flow cell was used to sequence each immunoSEQ 96-well plate. On the authors' methods: Because only junctional sequences without quality scores were contained in the immunoSEQ output, filtering matching that applied to full-length reads could not be performed. To assign V/J genes and CDR3, sequences were annotated using PyIR, a Python wrapper for IgBLAST v1.9, with IMGT germline references. Any read was removed if the V/J assignment was weak (E-value above 1e-6), the CDR3 was missing, or the read contained stop codons, out-of-frame junctions, or ambiguous translated residues. V3J clonotypes were defined by identical inferred V gene, J gene, and CDR3 amino acid sequence. Percentage overlap between repertoires was calculated by dividing the number of shared unique clonotypes by the size of the smaller repertoire. RTK rarefaction, the Chao1 estimator, and Recon v2.1 estimates of unobserved clonotypes were used to assess repertoire richness. OLGA was used to compute generation probabilities for all TCRbeta clonotypes that the gDNA method yielded from a few donors. This immuneACCESS table, as held by TCRdb, lists in-frame sequences with V and J called but not all clones. Of the missing ones, under half trace to an unresolved V gene in checked studies; the others have no known cause. V and J calls and clone size are given by that table; D and trimming were obtained from the DNA. In all, the sample holds more than 2,000,000 clones, and around 94% of those were seen once. Of the sample, around 0.14% is held by the ten largest clones.

The sequence was obtained from a man aged 18 to 30 in good health. Recombination joined TRBV28 with TRBJ2-3; there is no confident call for the D gene. Sequencing was done on a sample of naive CD4+ T cells sorted from blood. The label giving this sample's cell subset or site can be read as: CD45RA+ positively selected. The sequence in DNA is TGTGCCAGCAGTCTCGAAGCAACAACTTCACAGTATTTT. Its translation is CASSLEATTSQYF.